This T cell receptor beta chain appears in the sequencing data of a study of blood T cell repertoires in COVID-19. Study background: The samples span acute and convalescent COVID-19 from the United States, Italy and Spain. Sources were T cells, B-cell-depleted T cells, or PBMCs; the material itself was cDNA or gDNA.

TCRdb's copy holds only in-frame clones and misses some; the assay was immunoSEQ multiplex PCR. The repertoire has approximately 100,000 clones, 69% of them found once; the top ten carry roughly 6%. The germline V and J ends were trimmed by 7 bases and 3 bases, with 9 bases remaining between them. The length of the CDR3 is 13 residues. The TCR was taken from a man at least 80 years old with acute or convalescent COVID-19. The sequencing input was peripheral blood. The V gene is TRBV12-3 or TRBV12-4, the J gene TRBJ2-2; D unresolved. CDR3 DNA: TGTGCCAGCAACCTGGCCGACACCGGGGAGCTGTTTTTT. It codes for CASNLADTGELFF.